This T cell receptor beta chain emerged from a study of shared clonotypes between healthy human individuals. Study information: Each donor's CD8 memory used one plate, CD8 naive two, each CD4 subset three.

The V gene's germline CDR1 is ENHRY and CDR2 SYGVKD. Deletions cut 2 bases from V and 8 bases from J, with 9 bases between. The CDR3 consists of 12 residues. Only one count was recorded for this clone. Produced via immunoSEQ multiplex PCR; TCRdb's table is partial and in-frame only. In the table there are about a million clones, over 60% of which are singletons. This receptor was identified in a man in his late teens or twenties in good health. The sample was memory CD4+ T cells sorted from blood. The subset here: CD45RA-negative fraction. The chain employs TRBV10-3 and TRBJ1-2; D gene unclear. In DNA, the CDR3 is TGTGCCATCAGTGAGACCGTGGAGGGCTACACCTTC. Protein sequence: CAISETVEGYTF.